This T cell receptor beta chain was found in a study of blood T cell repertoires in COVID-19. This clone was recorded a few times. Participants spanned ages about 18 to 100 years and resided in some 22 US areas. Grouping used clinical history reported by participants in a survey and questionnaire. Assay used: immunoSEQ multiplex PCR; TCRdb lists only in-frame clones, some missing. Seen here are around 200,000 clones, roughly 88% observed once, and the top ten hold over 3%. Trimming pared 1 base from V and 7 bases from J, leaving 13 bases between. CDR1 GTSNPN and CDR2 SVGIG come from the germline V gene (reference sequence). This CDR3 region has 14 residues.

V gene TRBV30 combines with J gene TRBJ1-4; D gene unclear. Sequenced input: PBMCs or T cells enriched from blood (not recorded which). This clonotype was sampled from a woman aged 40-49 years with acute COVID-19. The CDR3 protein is CAWSDGQVPEKLFF. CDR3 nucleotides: TGTGCCTGGAGTGATGGGCAGGTCCCTGAAAAACTGTTTTTT.